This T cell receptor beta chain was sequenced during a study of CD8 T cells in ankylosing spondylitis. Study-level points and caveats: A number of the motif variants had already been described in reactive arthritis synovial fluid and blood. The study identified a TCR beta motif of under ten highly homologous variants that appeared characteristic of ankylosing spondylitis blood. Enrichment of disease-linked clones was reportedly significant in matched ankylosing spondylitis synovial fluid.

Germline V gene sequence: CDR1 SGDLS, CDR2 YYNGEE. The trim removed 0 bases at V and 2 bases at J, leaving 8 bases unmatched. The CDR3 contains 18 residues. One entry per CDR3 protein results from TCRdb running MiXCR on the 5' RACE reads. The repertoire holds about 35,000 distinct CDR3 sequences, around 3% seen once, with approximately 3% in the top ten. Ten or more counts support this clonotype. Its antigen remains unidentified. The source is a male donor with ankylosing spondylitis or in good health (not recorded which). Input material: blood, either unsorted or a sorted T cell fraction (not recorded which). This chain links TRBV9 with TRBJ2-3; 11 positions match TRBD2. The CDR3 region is CASSVGTSGGPFTDTQYF. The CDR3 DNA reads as TGTGCCAGCAGCGTAGGTACTAGCGGGGGCCCGTTCACAGATACGCAGTATTTT.